Below are 28 T cell receptor beta chains sequenced from a single sample in a study of T cell responses to AZD1222 COVID-19 vaccine. The data were produced by immunoSEQ multiplex PCR, yet TCRdb's version contains in-frame clones alone and is incomplete. The table lists 99,000 or so clones, over 90% of them singletons. Source: peripheral blood, taken on day 0 of AZD1222 vaccination. These receptors all come from an adult in good health.

V and J are TRBV3-1 (or the pseudogene TRBV3-2) and TRBJ1-4; D is unclear. Trimming pared 1 base from V and 0 bases from J, leaving 15 bases between. The length of the CDR3 is 18 residues. Germline V gene sequence: CDR1 LGHDT, CDR2 YNNKEL (reference sequence). The CDR3 DNA reads TGTGCCAGCAGCCAAGCGCAAAAGTTAGGTTCAACTAATGAAAAACTGTTTTTT. Translating gives CASSQAQKLGSTNEKLFF.

The rearrangement uses TRBV29-1 and TRBJ1-5, with D hard to call. With 6 bases removed from V and 6 bases from J, the gap between germline ends came to 15 bases. This CDR3 is 13 amino acids long. Germline CDR1 is SQVTM and CDR2 is ANQGSEA. This CDR3 reads CSVIVRWSQPQHF. The DNA for the CDR3 is TGCAGCGTCATAGTAAGGTGGAGTCAGCCCCAGCATTTT. Filled out from reference TRBV29-1 and TRBJ1-5, the complete variable domain reads SAVISQKPSRDICQRGTSLTIQCQVDSQVTMMFWYRQQPGQSLTLIATANQGSEATYESGFVIDKFPISRPNLTFSTLTVSNMSPEDSSIYLCSVIVRWSQPQHFGDGTRLSIL.

This clone was counted between two and nine times. J is TRBJ2-1 and V is TRBV5-4; 10 positions match TRBD1. The CDR3 has 15 residues. V trimming: 4 bases; J trimming: 8 bases; junction bases outside the gene matches: 9. CDR1 SGHNT and CDR2 YYREEE come from the germline V gene (reference sequence). CDR3 DNA sequence: TGTGCCAGCAGCGGTGGGACAGGGGATGGGCATGAGCAGTTCTTC. It yields the protein CASSGGTGDGHEQFF. Full variable domain (missing parts from reference TRBV5-4 and TRBJ2-1): ETGVTQSPTHLIKTRGQQVTLRCSSQSGHNTVSWYQQALGQGPQFIFQYYREEENGRGNFPPRFSGLQFPNYSSELNVNALELDDSALYLCASSGGTGDGHEQFFGPGTRLTVL.

The chain has TRBV19 and TRBJ1-1; D call uncertain. V was clipped by 3 bases and J by 0 bases, with 14 bases between them. Germline-derived CDR1 and CDR2 are LNHDA and SQIVND (reference sequence). This CDR3 spans 16 amino acids. The CDR3 here is CASSIGGPLLNTEAFF. In DNA, the CDR3 is TGTGCCAGTAGTATCGGAGGGCCCCTGCTGAACACTGAAGCTTTCTTT.

This chain links TRBV5-1 with TRBJ2-5; no firm D call. The CDR3 is 13 amino acids. The V end lost 1 base, the J end lost 1 base, and 5 bases lay between the germline ends. The V gene's germline CDR1 is SGHRS and CDR2 YFSETQ. CDR3 sequence reads: CASSLRLQETQYF. In DNA, the CDR3 is TGCGCCAGCAGCTTGCGGCTCCAAGAGACCCAGTACTTC.

V and J are TRBV7-3 and TRBJ2-1; 8 nucleotides align to TRBD2. The ends lost 2 bases at V and 3 bases at J; junction bases unmatched: 3. The CDR3 sequence is 15 residues long. Germline CDR1 and CDR2: SGHTA and FQGTGA. The CDR3 is CASSLLGTSYNEQFF. CDR3 nucleotide sequence: TGTGCCAGCAGCTTACTCGGGACTAGCTACAATGAGCAGTTCTTC. The full variable domain, rest sourced from reference TRBV7-3 and TRBJ2-1, is GAGVSQTPSNKVTEKGKYVELRCDPISGHTALYWYRQSLGQGPEFLIYFQGTGAADDSGLPNDRFFAVRPEGSVSTLKIQRTERGDSAVYLCASSLLGTSYNEQFFGPGTRLTVL.

A remark on this clone: Germline and junction disagree at one end, which may indicate a read error. This chain uses TRBV2 with TRBJ2-1, with TRBD1 matching 8 bases. The CDR3 loop spans 13 amino acids. The germline gives CDR1 SNHLY, CDR2 FYNNEI. The CDR3 loop is CASREGTGDEQFF. CDR3 nucleotides: TGTGCCAGCAGGGAAGGGACAGGCGATGAGCAGTTCTTC. Supplemented by reference TRBV2 and TRBJ2-1, the full variable domain reads EPEVTQTPSHQVTQMGQEVILRCVPISNHLYFYWYRQILGQKVEFLVSFYNNEISEKSEIFDDQFSVERPDGSNFTLKIRSTKLEDSAMYFCASREGTGDEQFFGPGTRLTVL.

This chain connects TRBV6-2 or TRBV6-3 to TRBJ1-2; D remains ambiguous. CDR1 and CDR2 from the germline V gene are MNHEY and SVGEGT. The CDR3 is 12 residues long. V was shortened by 4 bases and J by 4 bases, with 7 bases between the two germline ends. CDR3 amino acids: CASSLRTYGYTF. CDR3 coding DNA: TGTGCCAGCAGTTTGCGGACCTATGGCTACACCTTC.

The V and J genes are TRBV11-2 and TRBJ2-5; D may be TRBD2 (5 bases). This CDR3 has 16 amino acids. Deletions cut 5 bases from V and 0 bases from J, with 16 bases between. Germline V gene lookup returns CDR1 SGHAT and CDR2 FQNNGV. As DNA, the CDR3 is TGTGCCAGCAGCGACGAGGGAGTATCCTACCAAGAGACCCAGTACTTC. Protein sequence: CASSDEGVSYQETQYF.

The rearrangement joins TRBV5-1 to TRBJ2-7; the D call may be TRBD1 or TRBD2 (6 bases each). The ends were cut back, 4 bases at V and 6 bases at J, with 14 bases in the middle. Per the germline V gene, CDR1 is SGHRS and CDR2 is YFSETQ. This CDR3 spans 13 amino acids. The DNA of the CDR3 is TGCGCCAGCAGCCCCACGGGGGCTTCCGAGCAGTACTTC. Amino acid sequence: CASSPTGASEQYF. Looking up the rest from reference TRBV5-1 and TRBJ2-7 gives the full variable domain: KAGVTQTPRYLIKTRGQQVTLSCSPISGHRSVSWYQQTPGQGLQFLFEYFSETQRNKGNFPGRFSGRQFSNSRSEMNVSTLELGDSALYLCASSPTGASEQYFGPGTRLTVT.

This rearrangement joins TRBV7-8 to TRBJ2-5; 7 bases are shared with TRBD2. J was trimmed by 4 bases and V by 0 bases; bases with no gene match: 5. CDR3 size: 15 residues. Germline V gives CDR1 SGHVS, CDR2 FQNEAQ. The CDR3: CASSLAGGPVETQYF. The CDR3 bases are TGTGCCAGCAGCTTAGCGGGAGGGCCCGTAGAGACCCAGTACTTC.

The genes are TRBV7-2 and TRBJ2-7; no definite D call. This CDR3 spans 11 amino acids. V lost 5 bases to trimming and J lost 5 bases, with 7 bases between them. CDR1 is SGHTA, CDR2 FQGNSA, per germline. CDR3 nucleotides: TGTGCCAGCAGCATGCACAACGAGCAGTACTTC. This encodes CASSMHNEQYF.

The chain uses TRBV23-1 and TRBJ2-1, with TRBD2 matching 7 bases. TRBV23-1 is an ORF; its function is uncertain. V dropped 0 bases and J dropped 0; count of bases not matched to a gene: 8. There are 18 residues in the CDR3. For the CDR3, the DNA is TGCGCCAGCAGTCAATCGTTTTCTAGCGGAAACTCCTACAATGAGCAGTTCTTC. Protein: CASSQSFSSGNSYNEQFF.

The rearrangement links TRBV19 to TRBJ2-3; TRBD2 matches 12 bases. V shed 5 bases, J shed 5 bases, and the junction held 8 bases outside the gene matches. The CDR3 spans 16 residues. Per the germline V gene, CDR1 is LNHDA and CDR2 is SQIVND (reference sequence). This CDR3 reads CASSLTSGSSGDTQYF. In DNA form, the CDR3 reads TGTGCCAGTAGTCTGACTAGCGGGAGCTCGGGAGATACGCAGTATTTT.

This clone is a singleton in its sample. The V gene is TRBV5-1, the J gene TRBJ2-2; D remains unclear. The CDR3 is 15 residues long. Per germline, CDR1 SGHRS and CDR2 YFSETQ. V was pared by 1 base and J by 4 bases, with 11 bases between. CDR3 nucleotides: TGCGCCAGCAGCTTGCGGCAGGTACCCACCGGGGAGCTGTTTTTT. Amino acids: CASSLRQVPTGELFF.

This chain joins TRBV2 and TRBJ1-4; TRBD1 might be the D (6 bases). Germline CDR1 SNHLY, CDR2 FYNNEI. This CDR3 spans 13 amino acids. Trimming cost V 8 bases and J 8 bases, with 15 bases left between them. DNA of the CDR3: TGTGCCAGCTCAGGGGTCCTTAGGGAAAAACTGTTTTTT. Its translation is CASSGVLREKLFF.

This rearrangement joins TRBV12-3 or TRBV12-4 to TRBJ1-1, with D possibly being TRBD1 (6 bases). The CDR3 has 13 residues. Between the trimmed V and J ends, which lost 5 bases and 7 bases, there was a span of 14 bases. Written as DNA, the CDR3 is TGTGCCAGCAGTCTTCGGGACACCCGTGAAGCTTTCTTT. It yields the protein CASSLRDTREAFF.

V usage is TRBV6-6 and J usage is TRBJ1-1, with TRBD1 as a possible D gene (5 bases). From germline, CDR1 is MNHNY and CDR2 SVGAGI (reference sequence). V was shortened by 6 bases and J by 1 base, with 9 bases between the two germline ends. This CDR3 is built from 13 residues. This chain's CDR3 is CASSNDRNTEAFF. CDR3 DNA sequence: TGTGCCAGCAGCAACGACAGGAACACTGAAGCTTTCTTT.

The chain links TRBV2 to TRBJ1-2; TRBD1 is a possible D gene (6 bases). The germline V gene has CDR1 SNHLY and CDR2 FYNNEI. V lost 0 bases and J 7 bases, leaving 18 bases between the germline ends. The CDR3 totals 16 residues. The CDR3 reads CASSEAGGATLSGYTF. In nucleotides, the CDR3 is TGTGCCAGCAGTGAAGCAGGGGGGGCGACCTTGAGTGGCTACACCTTC.

For this clone: At one end the junction does not follow the germline gene, possibly because of a read error. This chain uses TRBV7-7 with TRBJ2-1; 10 nucleotides match TRBD2. Germline V gene lookup returns CDR1 SSHAT and CDR2 FNYEAQ (reference sequence). The CDR3 sequence is 13 residues long. This CDR3 reads CASSEQLAGEQFF. The CDR3 DNA reads TGTGCTAGCAGCGAACAACTAGCGGGGGAGCAGTTCTTC.

The gene calls are TRBV19 and TRBJ2-3; 12 nucleotides align to TRBD2. V lost 5 bases and J lost 4; bases outside the gene matches: 4. Germline CDR1 and CDR2: LNHDA and SQIVND (reference sequence). The CDR3 loop spans 15 amino acids. CDR3 sequence (DNA): TGTGCCAGTAGTCCTCGACTAGCGGGAGCAGATACGCAGTATTTT. This encodes CASSPRLAGADTQYF.

This clone appeared a single time. This chain connects TRBV7-2 to TRBJ2-7; 13 bases are a match to TRBD2. With 1 base clipped from V and 5 bases from J, the junction kept 2 bases outside the gene matches. Germline V lookup: CDR1 SGHTA, CDR2 FQGNSA. The CDR3 has 15 amino acids. CDR3: CASSLGLAGGNEQYF. Written as DNA, the CDR3 is TGTGCCAGCAGCTTAGGACTAGCGGGAGGTAACGAGCAGTACTTC.

The chain carries TRBV10-3 and TRBJ2-2; 10 bases are shared with TRBD2. This CDR3 is 15 amino acids long. The ends lost 7 bases at V and 6 bases at J; junction bases unmatched: 8. Germline V CDR1 and CDR2: ENHRY, SYGVKD. The CDR3 DNA reads TGTGCCATCAAAGCGGGAGGGCCAATGGCCGGGGAGCTGTTTTTT. This codes for CAIKAGGPMAGELFF.

The chain couples TRBV7-2 to TRBJ2-5; TRBD2 agrees at 7 bases. Germline CDR1 and CDR2: SGHTA and FQGNSA. This CDR3 is 18 amino acids long. Losses at the gene ends were 1 base for V and 0 bases for J; bases not matched to a gene: 11. CDR3 bases: TGTGCCAGCAGCTTAGGAAAAACACTTAGCGGGTACCAAGAGACCCAGTACTTC. This encodes CASSLGKTLSGYQETQYF.

This clone was picked up one time. The chain has TRBV19 and TRBJ1-3; D not certain. From germline, CDR1 is LNHDA and CDR2 SQIVND (reference sequence). With 5 bases removed from V and 4 bases from J, the gap between germline ends came to 15 bases. There are 15 residues in the CDR3. The CDR3 reads CASSEDTMRGNTIYF. The CDR3 DNA sequence: TGTGCCAGTAGTGAGGATACCATGCGCGGAAACACCATATATTTT.

The chain has TRBV9 and TRBJ1-1, with a tentative D call TRBD1 (6 bases). Looked up from germline, CDR1 is SGDLS and CDR2 is YYNGEE. V shed 3 bases and J shed 2 bases, with 17 bases lying between them. CDR3 length: 16 residues. This CDR3 is CASSGGGGAANTEAFF. As DNA, the CDR3 is TGTGCCAGCAGCGGAGGGGGTGGGGCAGCCAACACTGAAGCTTTCTTT.

This clone appeared once. V gene TRBV29-1 combines with J gene TRBJ2-1, with no clear D. Deletions cut 4 bases from V and 9 bases from J, with 10 bases between. Germline assignment: CDR1 SQVTM and CDR2 ANQGSEA. CDR3 size: 11 residues. CDR3 in amino acids: CSVVSVIEQFF. CDR3 sequence (DNA): TGCAGCGTTGTCTCAGTGATTGAGCAGTTCTTC.

J is TRBJ2-2 and V is TRBV7-9, with D perhaps matching TRBD1 or TRBD2 (5 bases each). This CDR3 is 18 amino acids long. Looked up from germline, CDR1 is SEHNR and CDR2 is FQNEAQ (reference sequence). V was cut by 1 base and J by 6 bases, with 21 bases left in between. For the CDR3, the DNA is TGTGCCAGCAGCTTAGTGAGCCGAGGAGCCGGGACGGCCGGGGAGCTGTTTTTT. Protein: CASSLVSRGAGTAGELFF.